The sequence of this T cell receptor (beta chain) was determined in a study of blood T cell repertoires in COVID-19. Method: immunoSEQ multiplex PCR; TCRdb's copy keeps in-frame clones and lacks some. The table records under 450,000 clones, around 87% of them present only once. Deletions cut 4 bases from V and 0 bases from J, with 12 bases between. The germline V gene has CDR1 SEHNR and CDR2 FQNEAQ (reference sequence). This CDR3 comprises 15 residues. The rearrangement uses TRBV7-9 and TRBJ1-1, with D maybe TRBD1 (6 bases). The source is a man younger than 45 who had recovered from COVID-19. Specimen: PBMCs or T cells enriched from blood (not recorded which). CDR3 residues: CASSSQGSMNTEAFF. The CDR3 DNA sequence: TGTGCCAGCAGCTCGCAGGGGAGTATGAACACTGAAGCTTTCTTT.